One sample yielded the 29 T cell receptor beta chains listed below, sequenced in a study of T cells after yellow fever vaccination (dated by TCRdb to about 2019). The library was prepared using 5' RACE. The instrument was an Illumina NovaSeq 6000. TCRdb cleaned the public reads at Q25 with fastp, built clones with MiXCR and kept in-frame beta chains. Every entry covers one CDR3 protein and lists the most common genes and DNA from its rows. Recorded for this sample are under 250,000 distinct CDR3 sequences; about 3% of them occurred a single time. The ten largest clones add up to about 3.3% of the sample. What the treatment or condition label conveys for this sample: live attenuated yellow fever vaccine strain. The sample in question was CD4+ T cells sorted from PBMCs, obtained 10 days after the yellow fever booster vaccination. These receptor sequences come from a man aged 18 to 30 who received the YFV17D yellow fever vaccine.

This clonotype was seen many times. The chain combines TRBV6-5 with TRBJ2-7, with D possibly matching TRBD1 (5 bases). V gave up 8 bases and J gave up 2 bases, with 16 bases separating them. This CDR3 contains 14 residues. The germline gives CDR1 MNHEY, CDR2 SVGAGI. CDR3 in amino acids: CASANHRYPYEQYF. The CDR3 bases are TGTGCCAGCGCCAATCACAGGTACCCCTACGAGCAGTACTTC.

This clonotype occurred many times. The chain recombines TRBV7-9 with TRBJ1-2; 9 bases align to TRBD1. Germline-derived CDR1 and CDR2 are SEHNR and FQNEAQ (reference sequence). The CDR3 runs to 12 residues. J was trimmed by 10 bases and V by 6 bases; bases with no gene match: 6. Here the CDR3 reads CASSLGQGDYTF. For the CDR3, the DNA is TGTGCCAGCAGTCTGGGACAGGGAGACTACACCTTC.

The chain combines TRBV20-1 with TRBJ2-3; 7 nucleotides agree with TRBD2. Germline assignment: CDR1 DFQATT and CDR2 SNEGSKA (reference sequence). V lost 3 bases and J lost 2; bases outside the gene matches: 8. This CDR3 is built from 15 residues. The CDR3 nucleotides are TGCAGTGCTAGTCTGAGCGGGAAGCTCACAGATACGCAGTATTTT. Translating gives CSASLSGKLTDTQYF.

This clonotype appeared a few times. The chain recombines TRBV20-1 with TRBJ2-3; unclear D gene. V was trimmed by 1 base and J by 3 bases, leaving 11 bases between them. Germline lookup yields CDR1 DFQATT and CDR2 SNEGSKA (reference sequence). The CDR3 has 14 residues. CDR3 nucleotide sequence: TGCAGTGCTAGAGTAGTATGGGAAACAGATACGCAGTATTTT. Amino acid sequence: CSARVVWETDTQYF.

This clonotype was seen at least ten times. V gene TRBV7-6 combines with J gene TRBJ1-1, with 11 positions matching TRBD1. This CDR3 is 15 amino acids long. CDR1 is SGHVS, CDR2 FNYEAQ, per germline. V lost 5 bases, J lost 5 bases, and 7 bases stayed unmatched. CDR3 region: CASSAIRDRGTEAFF. CDR3 in DNA: TGTGCCAGCAGCGCGATCCGGGACAGGGGGACTGAAGCTTTCTTT.

There are a few counts of this clonotype. The CDR3 loop is CASGPRQRETQYF. DNA of the CDR3: TGTGCTAGTGGTCCCCGGCAGCGGGAGACCCAGTACTTC. The chain couples TRBV12-5 to TRBJ2-5, with a weak D call TRBD2 (5 bases). The ends were cut back, 5 bases at V and 5 bases at J, with 12 bases in the middle. CDR3 length: 13 residues. Germline V lookup: CDR1 LGHNT, CDR2 FRNRAP. Supplemented by reference TRBV12-5 and TRBJ2-5, the full variable domain reads DARVTQTPRHKVTEMGQEVTMRCQPILGHNTVFWYRQTMMQGLELLAYFRNRAPLDDSGMPKDRFSAEMPDATLATLKIQPSEPRDSAVYFCASGPRQRETQYFGPGTRLLVL.

This clonotype was counted a few times. The chain couples TRBV4-1 to TRBJ1-5; weak D call: TRBD1 (5 bases). The CDR3 runs to 18 residues. Germline V gene sequence: CDR1 MGHRA, CDR2 YSYEKL. Trimming stripped 3 bases from V and 3 bases from J, with 21 bases between. CDR3 residues: CASSHTPLGGRFNQPQHF. As DNA, the CDR3 is TGCGCCAGCAGCCATACCCCGTTGGGGGGAAGGTTCAATCAGCCCCAGCATTTT.

This clonotype was counted at least ten times. The rearrangement joins TRBV5-4 to TRBJ2-7, with TRBD1 identical over 7 bases. The CDR3 contains 16 residues. CDR1 SGHNT and CDR2 YYREEE come from the germline V gene (reference sequence). V trimming: 0 bases; J trimming: 5 bases; junction bases outside the gene matches: 11. CDR3 DNA sequence: TGTGCCAGCAGCTTGGCCCGGGACAGTCAGGTTAACGAGCAGTACTTC. Translating it yields CASSLARDSQVNEQYF.

This clonotype has ten or more counts. This chain connects TRBV20-1 to TRBJ2-1; TRBD2 matches 8 bases. Germline V gives CDR1 DFQATT, CDR2 SNEGSKA (reference sequence). This CDR3 has 16 amino acids. V shed 1 base and J 8 bases; nucleotides not matched to a gene: 13. The CDR3 spells CSARGSGGRFRDEQFF. The DNA of the CDR3 is TGCAGTGCTAGAGGGTCGGGGGGGCGTTTTAGGGATGAGCAGTTCTTC.

This clonotype was detected many times. The chain recombines TRBV20-1 with TRBJ2-1, with 10 bases fitting TRBD1. Germline V lookup: CDR1 DFQATT, CDR2 SNEGSKA (reference sequence). This CDR3 comprises 15 residues. V shed 0 bases, J shed 6 bases, and the junction held 5 bases outside the gene matches. The CDR3 sequence is CSARDPGTGVNEQFF. CDR3 nucleotide sequence: TGCAGTGCTAGAGATCCTGGGACAGGGGTCAATGAGCAGTTCTTC.

This clonotype was observed at least ten times. This rearrangement joins TRBV7-2 to TRBJ2-5; 9 bases line up with TRBD1. The CDR3 totals 14 residues. V lost 7 bases and J lost 5; bases outside the gene matches: 8. Germline values: CDR1 SGHTA, CDR2 FQGNSA. The CDR3 region is CASTIQGASETQYF. The CDR3, as DNA: TGTGCCAGCACCATACAGGGGGCTTCGGAGACCCAGTACTTC.

The rearrangement uses TRBV3-1 and TRBJ2-2, with D tentatively TRBD1 or TRBD2 (5 bases each). There are 14 residues in the CDR3. Per germline, CDR1 LGHDT and CDR2 YNNKEL (reference sequence). The germline V and J ends were trimmed by 0 bases and 7 bases, with 9 bases remaining between them. CDR3 sequence (DNA): TGTGCCAGCAGCCAAGATATGGGGGTCGGGGAGCTGTTTTTT. This gives the protein CASSQDMGVGELFF.

This clonotype appeared many times. The chain couples TRBV29-1 to TRBJ2-1; TRBD2 agrees at 12 bases. Germline CDR1 reads SQVTM; CDR2 reads ANQGSEA. Germline trimming cut 4 bases from V and 10 bases from J; bases unmatched to any gene: 11. The CDR3 loop spans 15 amino acids. CDR3 in amino acids: CSVGLGTSGPEEQFF. CDR3 coding DNA: TGCAGCGTTGGCCTCGGGACTAGCGGGCCCGAGGAGCAGTTCTTC.

This clonotype has at least ten counts. CDR3 nucleotide sequence: TGCAGTGCTGCGGACAGGCTCTATGGCTACACCTTC. It translates to CSAADRLYGYTF. V is TRBV20-1 and J is TRBJ1-2, with 7 nucleotides matching TRBD1. This CDR3 has 12 residues. V was pared by 5 bases and J by 4 bases, with 4 bases of the junction left unmatched. Germline V gene data show CDR1 as DFQATT and CDR2 as SNEGSKA (reference sequence).

This clonotype was seen more than once but under ten times. V and J are TRBV5-1 and TRBJ1-6, with D unresolved. Trimming cost V 0 bases and J 6 bases, with 1 base left between them. This CDR3 has 12 amino acids. The germline gives CDR1 SGHRS, CDR2 YFSETQ. As DNA, the CDR3 is TGCGCCAGCAGCTTGGCTAATTCACCCCTCCACTTT. Its protein product is CASSLANSPLHF.

This clonotype was picked up many times. The chain is built from TRBV5-1 and TRBJ2-5, with 9 positions matching TRBD2. The V and J ends lost 4 bases and 4 bases, in that order; junction bases with no gene match: 11. CDR3 length: 16 residues. Germline values: CDR1 SGHRS, CDR2 YFSETQ. CDR3 in amino acids: CASSPSSGGPGETQYF. The CDR3 DNA is TGCGCCAGCAGCCCGAGTAGCGGGGGCCCCGGAGAGACCCAGTACTTC.

This clonotype has at least ten counts. The chain employs TRBV2 and TRBJ2-3; D is undetermined. Germline lookup yields CDR1 SNHLY and CDR2 FYNNEI. The CDR3 runs 12 residues. Between the trimmed V and J ends, which lost 6 bases and 7 bases, there was a span of 11 bases. The CDR3 region has the DNA TGTGCCAGCAGAGACCCTTCAAATACGCAGTATTTT. It yields the protein CASRDPSNTQYF.

This clonotype was seen many times. The chain has TRBV9 and TRBJ2-3; 10 bases match TRBD2. V shed 2 bases and J 6 bases; nucleotides not matched to a gene: 6. Germline CDR1 reads SGDLS; CDR2 reads YYNGEE. This CDR3 is built from 15 residues. The CDR3 here is CASSVERGGGDTQYF. The DNA of the CDR3 is TGTGCCAGCAGCGTCGAGCGGGGGGGCGGGGATACGCAGTATTTT.

This clonotype showed up many times. The CDR3 coding sequence is TGCGCCAGCAGCCACCTAGCGGGGGGGGAGGATACGCAGTATTTT. Translated: CASSHLAGGEDTQYF. The chain recombines TRBV4-3 with TRBJ2-3; 12 bases agree with TRBD2. The V segment lost 3 bases and the J segment 6 bases; nucleotides outside the gene matches: 4. Germline V gene data show CDR1 as LGHNA and CDR2 as YSLEER. The CDR3 runs to 15 residues.

This clonotype was counted ten times or more. This rearrangement joins TRBV6-6 to TRBJ2-7, with D uncertain. Germline assignment: CDR1 MNHNY and CDR2 SVGAGI (reference sequence). The CDR3 is 13 residues long. Trimming took 4 bases from V and 3 from J, leaving 10 bases between them. CDR3 loop: CASSLAGDYEQYF. The CDR3 coding sequence is TGTGCCAGCAGTTTGGCCGGAGACTACGAGCAGTACTTC.

The rearrangement uses TRBV18 and TRBJ1-1; unclear D gene. Trimming shortened V by 3 bases and J by 1 base, and 12 bases separated the two germline ends. Germline CDR1 and CDR2: KGHSH and LQKENI. The CDR3 totals 15 residues. The CDR3: CASSPPGVRNTEAFF. In DNA, the CDR3 is TGTGCCAGCTCACCCCCCGGGGTAAGGAACACTGAAGCTTTCTTT.

This clonotype has at least ten counts. V gene TRBV7-2 combines with J gene TRBJ2-1; D gene ambiguous. Germline V gene data show CDR1 as SGHTA and CDR2 as FQGNSA. The V and J ends lost 1 base and 8 bases respectively, with 12 bases between them. This CDR3 is 14 amino acids long. This CDR3 is CASSLGGRTDEQFF. As DNA, the CDR3 is TGTGCCAGCAGCTTAGGGGGTAGAACCGATGAGCAGTTCTTC. The full variable domain, with the rest looked up from reference TRBV7-2 and TRBJ2-1, is GAGVSQSPSNKVTEKGKDVELRCDPISGHTALYWYRQSLGQGLEFLIYFQGNSAPDKSGLPSDRFSAERTGGSVSTLTIQRTQQEDSAVYLCASSLGGRTDEQFFGPGTRLTVL.

This clonotype showed up many times. The V gene is TRBV5-1, the J gene TRBJ2-3; unclear D gene. CDR3 length: 13 amino acids. Germline-derived CDR1 and CDR2 are SGHRS and YFSETQ. Trimming removed 1 base from V and 0 bases from J, with 3 bases in between. CDR3 nucleotide sequence: TGCGCCAGCAGCTTGCCTAGCACAGATACGCAGTATTTT. It translates to CASSLPSTDTQYF.

Many counts were recorded for this clonotype. The gene calls are TRBV5-6 and TRBJ1-2, with 10 bases fitting TRBD1. Germline lookup yields CDR1 SGHDT and CDR2 YYEEEE. The CDR3 covers 14 residues. After removal of 3 bases from V and 2 bases from J, the junction contained 1 base not matched to a gene. Here the CDR3 reads CASSSGQGNYGYTF. The CDR3 DNA is TGTGCCAGCAGCTCGGGACAGGGGAACTATGGCTACACCTTC. Full variable domain (rest looked up from reference TRBV5-6 and TRBJ1-2): DAGVTQSPTHLIKTRGQQVTLRCSPKSGHDTVSWYQQALGQGPQFIFQYYEEEERQRGNFPDRFSGHQFPNYSSELNVNALLLGDSALYLCASSSGQGNYGYTFGSGTRLTVV.

This clonotype showed up many times. The chain couples TRBV20-1 to TRBJ1-5; TRBD1 matches 7 bases. J lost 3 bases, V lost 6 bases, and 2 bases had no gene match. CDR3 length equals 12 residues. Germline lookup yields CDR1 DFQATT and CDR2 SNEGSKA (reference sequence). The CDR3 protein is CSAGQANQPQHF. CDR3 DNA sequence: TGCAGTGCCGGACAGGCCAATCAGCCCCAGCATTTT.

This clonotype was picked up a small number of times. The rearrangement joins TRBV7-2 to TRBJ1-2, with D perhaps TRBD1 (6 bases). Germline-derived CDR1 and CDR2 are SGHTA and FQGNSA. The CDR3 extends over 14 amino acids. Between the trimmed V and J ends, which lost 2 bases and 5 bases, there was a span of 12 bases. CDR3 residues: CASSLRQAIYGYTF. CDR3 DNA: TGTGCCAGCAGCTTACGACAGGCCATTTATGGCTACACCTTC.

This clonotype appeared many times. In nucleotides, the CDR3 is TGTGCCAGCAGTTTTCGACAGGGTCGGGGAGGCTACACCTTC. It is translated as CASSFRQGRGGYTF. The chain couples TRBV28 to TRBJ1-2; 7 bases line up with TRBD1. With 3 bases clipped from V and 8 bases from J, the junction kept 9 bases outside the gene matches. The germline V gene encodes CDR1 MDHEN and CDR2 SYDVKM. The CDR3 runs to 14 residues.

This clonotype has more than one count but fewer than ten. The chain carries TRBV4-1 and TRBJ2-7; D may be TRBD1 (6 bases). Trimming shortened V by 0 bases and J by 3 bases, and 12 bases separated the two germline ends. CDR1 MGHRA and CDR2 YSYEKL come from the germline V gene. The CDR3 runs to 15 residues. The CDR3, as DNA: TGCGCCAGCAGCCAAGATATCGGCAGGGGCTACGAGCAGTACGTC. Protein product: CASSQDIGRGYEQYV.

This clonotype was counted ten times or more. V and J are TRBV9 and TRBJ2-1, with 9 bases fitting TRBD2. This CDR3 spans 13 amino acids. Germline CDR1 SGDLS, CDR2 YYNGEE. Germline trimming cut 7 bases from V and 13 bases from J; bases unmatched to any gene: 12. Here the CDR3 DNA reads TGTGCCAGCTCCACTAGCGGGTCCGCTTCACAGTTCTTC. Translated: CASSTSGSASQFF.